This record covers a single T cell receptor beta chain. Its target antigen remains unknown. No per-base quality is available; no much larger clone lies one base away. The data originate from a study of long-term antiretroviral therapy in people with HIV (dated by TCRdb to between 2021 and 2022). Notes on the research overall: The earliest samples were collected roughly a decade before the 2015 WHO recommendation for immediate ART, at a time when ART was usually postponed until CD4 counts fell. Whether ART initiation and durable HIV suppression were associated with changes in peripheral blood TRB repertoire composition and diversity was tested in a retrospective serial study. The cohort contributed under 200 cryopreserved PBMC samples from about 29 adults with confirmed HIV infection, collected serially over a mean of about six years (range 1-12). Among the 30 to 35 participants with HIV, more than ten were female. Test extractions of a monoclonal T-cell line alongside about 30 polyclonal samples showed no cross-contamination during QIAcube processing.

Here is what the overall study found, with its caveats: ART initiation was associated with a significant increase in TRB diversity, but diversity stayed significantly below transplant donor controls even after long-term ART. Samples dated from the mid-2000s to the late 2010s, and the ART regimens used may be less effective than current ones. The repertoire was dominated across all time points by expanded TRB clones identified before ART initiation, although this dominance was seen to fluctuate and to decrease in many PLHIV after ART. Because pre-ART samples had limited cell numbers, profiling was done on unsorted PBMC rather than on sorted CD4+ and CD8+ T cells. Limited PBMC availability meant only the TCR beta chain was sequenced, without alpha chain pairing. Compared with controls, HIV repertoires had narrower CDR3 length ranges, and the network structure pointed to an antigen-experienced repertoire that shifted only slightly toward naive after ART. Inferences about post-ART repertoire changes are limited because no data were available on ART adherence, viral resistance or therapy changes.

As encoded in the germline V gene, CDR1 is MGHRA while CDR2 is YSYEKL. From its cysteine to its phenylalanine, the CDR3 spans 17 amino acids. Only the CDR3 DNA stays, 51 bases, in frame from base 1. A distance of 18 bases separates the germline ends of V and J, which lose 3 bases and 3 bases respectively. Sequencing of the TRB variable region was done with the immunoSEQ hsTCRB v3.0 assay at survey level resolution. A depth of roughly 40,000-55,000 T-cell genomes per sample was targeted for TRB sequencing. Pooled TRB libraries were sequenced on an Illumina MiSeq with a v3 150-cycle kit. Per the original workflow: Repertoire analysis was performed in R inside a reproducible Nextflow workflow that covered QC, data transformation and analysis. LymphoSeq2, an R package for exploring AIRR-Seq data, was used to implement the custom analyses. Four samples yielding fewer than 5000 total TRB sequences were excluded, leaving around 200 analyzed HIV repertoires. Of the roughly 180 retained HIV repertoires, approximately 60 were collected before and more than 120 after ART initiation. Repertoires were downsampled to 5000 TRB nucleotide sequences, and summary statistics were averaged over 100 downsampling iterations. The analysis kept only TRB sequences whose CDR3 regions were at least seven amino acids long. Diversity was assessed using a clonality score derived from Shannon entropy and using the Gini coefficient. In the repertoire networks, any two of the top 5000 CDR3 amino acid sequences were connected whenever the two sequences differed by an edit distance of one. GLIPH2 predicted antigen specificity groups and MHC restriction for TRB CDR3 amino acid sequences. To flag known associations with CMV, EBV, HIV or tissue antigens, CDR3 amino acid sequences were compared against VDJdb and McPAS-TCR. Pre-ART, post-ART and control groups were compared with Wilcoxon signed-rank tests and Holm-Bonferroni correction. TCRdb limited this immuneACCESS table to in-frame rearrangements with V and J called. A share of clones is missing; checked studies link under half to unresolved V genes, and the rest is unexplained. D and trimming were read from the DNA, whereas the V and J calls and clone size are those reported in that table. For this sample the table gives around 36,000 clones, of which under 85% were detected only once. The top ten hold around 3.6% of the sample.

Inclusion was restricted to participants for whom at least one PBMC sample before ART initiation and at least two post-ART samples were available. Treatment was received in the United States of America by all participants with HIV. Before DNA extraction, cryopreserved samples of roughly 1-10 million PBMC were thawed and washed. At the time of the earliest PBMC sample for each participant with HIV, ages ranged from about 20 to 55 years. PBMC samples were contributed by each participant from 1-4 timepoints before ART initiation and 2-8 timepoints after ART initiation, with a median of 7 samples. For every participant, serial HIV viral load, CD4+ T-cell count, ART history and demographic data were obtained. Genomic DNA was extracted from unsorted PBMC with a Qiagen kit on a QIAcube, processed in batches of 12 samples.

The V and J genes are TRBV4-1 and TRBJ1-3; D gene: possibly TRBD1, on 6 matching bases. The source is a man between 50 and 59 years old with HIV. Material: unsorted PBMCs, obtained 3 years after starting antiretroviral therapy. The CDR3: CASSQTPRGADGNTIYF. The DNA is as follows: TGCGCCAGCAGCCAGACCCCCCGGGGGGCGGATGGAAACACCATATATTTT.